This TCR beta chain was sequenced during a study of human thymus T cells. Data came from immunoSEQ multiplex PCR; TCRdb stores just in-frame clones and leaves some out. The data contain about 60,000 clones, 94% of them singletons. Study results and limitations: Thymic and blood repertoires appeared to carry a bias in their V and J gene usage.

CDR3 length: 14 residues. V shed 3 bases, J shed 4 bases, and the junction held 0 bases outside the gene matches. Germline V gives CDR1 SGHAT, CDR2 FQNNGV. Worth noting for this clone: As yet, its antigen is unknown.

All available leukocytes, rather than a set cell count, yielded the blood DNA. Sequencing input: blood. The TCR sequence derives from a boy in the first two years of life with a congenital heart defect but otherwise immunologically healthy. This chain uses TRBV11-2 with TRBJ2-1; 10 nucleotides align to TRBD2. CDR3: CASSLTSGYNEQFF. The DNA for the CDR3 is TGTGCCAGCAGCTTGACTAGCGGGTACAATGAGCAGTTCTTC.